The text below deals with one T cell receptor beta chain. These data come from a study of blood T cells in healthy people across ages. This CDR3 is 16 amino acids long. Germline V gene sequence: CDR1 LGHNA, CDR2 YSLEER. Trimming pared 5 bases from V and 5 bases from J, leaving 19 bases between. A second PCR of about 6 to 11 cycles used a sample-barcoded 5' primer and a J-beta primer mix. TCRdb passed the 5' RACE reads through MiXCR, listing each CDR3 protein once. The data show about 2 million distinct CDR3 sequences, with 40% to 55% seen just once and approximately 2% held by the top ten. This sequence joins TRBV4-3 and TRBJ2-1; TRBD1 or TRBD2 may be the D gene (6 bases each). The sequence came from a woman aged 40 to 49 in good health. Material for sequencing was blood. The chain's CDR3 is CASSSGLGGLDNEQFF. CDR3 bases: TGCGCCAGCAGCAGCGGGCTCGGGGGCTTGGACAATGAGCAGTTCTTC.